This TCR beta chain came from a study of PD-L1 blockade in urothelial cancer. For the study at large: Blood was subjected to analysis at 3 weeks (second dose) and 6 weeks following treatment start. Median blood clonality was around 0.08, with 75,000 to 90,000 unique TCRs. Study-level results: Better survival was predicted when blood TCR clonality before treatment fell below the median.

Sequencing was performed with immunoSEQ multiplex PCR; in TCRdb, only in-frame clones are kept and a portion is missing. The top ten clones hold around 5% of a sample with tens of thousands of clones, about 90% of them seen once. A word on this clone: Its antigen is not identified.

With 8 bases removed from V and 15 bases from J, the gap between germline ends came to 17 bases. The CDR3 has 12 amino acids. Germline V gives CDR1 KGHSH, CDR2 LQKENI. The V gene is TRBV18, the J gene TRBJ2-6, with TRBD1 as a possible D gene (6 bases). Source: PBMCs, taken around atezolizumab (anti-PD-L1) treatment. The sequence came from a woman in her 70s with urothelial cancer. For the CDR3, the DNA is TGTGCCAGCCGCAGGGGCCCCTCCTCCCTGACTTTC. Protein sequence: CASRRGPSSLTF.